One and the same sample provided the 27 T cell receptor beta chains below, sequenced in a study of blood T cell repertoires in COVID-19. TCRdb keeps only in-frame clones here, not all; method: immunoSEQ multiplex PCR. Of about 200,000 clones detected, approximately 86% appear once; the ten largest clones hold under 0.95%. The sample was peripheral blood. These TCRs come from a man aged 60 to 69 with COVID-19, enrolled during active disease.

V gene TRBV7-3 combines with J gene TRBJ2-2; TRBD2 agrees at 13 bases. CDR1 is SGHTA and CDR2 is FQGTGA in the germline V gene. This CDR3 comprises 16 residues. Unmatched junction bases numbered 1, after V lost 6 bases and J lost 0 bases. DNA for the CDR3: TGTGCCAGCAGACTAGCGGGAGGGGCGAACACCGGGGAGCTGTTTTTT. This gives the protein CASRLAGGANTGELFF. The full variable domain, in which reference TRBV7-3 and TRBJ2-2 provide the parts outside the CDR3, is GAGVSQTPSNKVTEKGKYVELRCDPISGHTALYWYRQSLGQGPEFLIYFQGTGAADDSGLPNDRFFAVRPEGSVSTLKIQRTERGDSAVYLCASRLAGGANTGELFFGEGSRLTVL.

The V call is TRBV5-6, the J call TRBJ2-1, with unresolved D. V lost 6 bases to trimming and J lost 4 bases, with 17 bases between them. The CDR3 contains 15 residues. Germline assignment: CDR1 SGHDT and CDR2 YYEEEE. The DNA for the CDR3 is TGTGCCAGCATTCTGTGGCAGGCGAGATACAATGAGCAGTTCTTC. As protein: CASILWQARYNEQFF.

This clone was seen a handful of times. The chain has TRBV6-6 and TRBJ1-2, with D possibly TRBD1 on 6 matching bases. This CDR3 spans 13 amino acids. Trimming took 8 bases from V and 4 from J, leaving 14 bases between them. Germline CDR1 and CDR2: MNHNY and SVGAGI (reference sequence). The CDR3 DNA is TGTGCCAGCGAAAGGGGGGGTAGCTATGGCTACACCTTC. This gives the protein CASERGGSYGYTF.

The chain's CDR3 is CASSSGQGSGELFF. The DNA of the CDR3 is TGCGCCAGCAGTTCGGGACAGGGATCCGGGGAGCTGTTTTTT. This chain links TRBV5-1 with TRBJ2-2, with 9 bases identical to TRBD1. Germline V gives CDR1 SGHRS, CDR2 YFSETQ. V shed 5 bases and J 6 bases; nucleotides not matched to a gene: 5. The CDR3 extends over 14 amino acids.

V is TRBV28 and J is TRBJ1-2; 8 bases map to TRBD1. This CDR3 has 17 residues. Trimming cost V 5 bases and J 0 bases; bases outside gene matches: 11. Germline CDR1 MDHEN, CDR2 SYDVKM. In nucleotides, the CDR3 is TGTGCCAGCAGTGGAAACCGGGACAGGACTACTAACTATGGCTACACCTTC. Encoded protein: CASSGNRDRTTNYGYTF.

The CDR3 spells CASTGYEDSPLHF. In DNA form, the CDR3 reads TGTGCCTCAACAGGGTACGAAGATTCACCCCTCCACTTT. This chain links TRBV2 with TRBJ1-6, with D perhaps matching TRBD1 (6 bases). The CDR3 covers 13 residues. The V end lost 11 bases, the J end lost 8 bases, and 16 bases lay between the germline ends. Per germline, CDR1 SNHLY and CDR2 FYNNEI. Using reference TRBV2 and TRBJ1-6 for the parts outside the CDR3, the full variable domain is EPEVTQTPSHQVTQMGQEVILRCVPISNHLYFYWYRQILGQKVEFLVSFYNNEISEKSEIFDDQFSVERPDGSNFTLKIRSTKLEDSAMYFCASTGYEDSPLHFGNGTRLTVT.

The rearrangement links TRBV3-1 (or the pseudogene TRBV3-2) to TRBJ1-1; 7 bases align to TRBD1. CDR3 length: 12 amino acids. Germline CDR1 LGHDT, CDR2 YNNKEL (reference sequence). The V and J ends lost 3 bases and 7 bases, in that order; junction bases with no gene match: 2. DNA of the CDR3: TGTGCCAGCAGCCAGACAGGGCTTGAAGCTTTCTTT. Amino acid sequence: CASSQTGLEAFF.

This chain connects TRBV3-1 (or the pseudogene TRBV3-2) to TRBJ1-2, with 8 bases that match TRBD1. Germline V gives CDR1 LGHDT, CDR2 YNNKEL (reference sequence). With V trimmed by 3 bases and J by 6 bases, 3 bases remained unmatched. CDR3 size: 13 residues. The CDR3 spells CASSHPQGDGYTF. CDR3 nucleotide sequence: TGTGCCAGCAGCCACCCACAGGGGGATGGCTACACCTTC.

J is TRBJ1-2 and V is TRBV6-1; TRBD1 matches 9 bases. The junction had 4 bases not matched to a gene; V was cut back by 2 bases and J by 3 bases. Per germline, CDR1 MNHNS and CDR2 SASEGT. CDR3 length: 15 amino acids. The CDR3 loop is CASSEPWTGDYGYTF. The CDR3 DNA reads TGTGCCAGCAGTGAACCCTGGACAGGGGACTATGGCTACACCTTC.

This clone was counted a few times. This sequence joins TRBV7-8 and TRBJ1-5; 9 bases are shared with TRBD1. The CDR3 runs 17 residues. The V gene end was trimmed by 5 bases and the J gene end by 1 base; junction bases not matched to a gene: 9. Germline lookup yields CDR1 SGHVS and CDR2 FQNEAQ. This CDR3 is CASSPGGTGLSNQPQHF. As DNA, the CDR3 is TGTGCCAGCAGCCCAGGGGGGACAGGGCTCAGCAATCAGCCCCAGCATTTT.

The chain recombines TRBV13 with TRBJ1-1; TRBD1 aligns across 7 bases. CDR1 and CDR2 from the germline V gene are PRHDT and FYEKMQ (reference sequence). Trimming removed 5 bases from V and 1 base from J; junction bases left unmatched: 7. This CDR3 is built from 15 residues. CDR3 in amino acids: CASSLPRTGNTEAFF. The CDR3 nucleotides read TGTGCCAGCAGCCTCCCAAGGACAGGGAACACTGAAGCTTTCTTT.

The chain employs TRBV6-6 and TRBJ1-5; D is perhaps TRBD1 (5 bases). V was trimmed by 7 bases and J by 0 bases, leaving 13 bases between them. The CDR3 covers 15 residues. CDR1 and CDR2 from the germline V gene are MNHNY and SVGAGI (reference sequence). CDR3 in DNA: TGTGCCAGCAATCCTGACAGATTTAGCAATCAGCCCCAGCATTTT. This translates into CASNPDRFSNQPQHF.

The genes are TRBV5-6 and TRBJ1-3, with a possible D match to TRBD1 (5 bases). There are 13 residues in the CDR3. V lost 4 bases, J lost 8 bases, and 13 bases lay in between. Per germline, CDR1 SGHDT and CDR2 YYEEEE. The CDR3 region has the DNA TGTGCCAGCAGCCTGCAGGGTCGGGACACCATATATTTT. This sequence encodes CASSLQGRDTIYF.

This clone came up a few times. The J gene is TRBJ1-1, the V gene TRBV13; D is unclear. Germline loops: CDR1 PRHDT, CDR2 FYEKMQ (reference sequence). The CDR3 has 15 residues. V was pared by 2 bases and J by 1 base, with 11 bases between. The CDR3 nucleotides read TGTGCCAGCAGCTTACTCGGGGTTAGGAACACTGAAGCTTTCTTT. Protein sequence: CASSLLGVRNTEAFF.

The chain uses TRBV7-9 and TRBJ1-5, with D uncertain. The germline V gene has CDR1 SEHNR and CDR2 FQNEAQ (reference sequence). The CDR3 has 15 residues. Trimming removed 2 bases at V and 2 bases at J, with 10 bases between. The CDR3 sequence is CASSLSGMGNQPQHF. In DNA, the CDR3 is TGTGCCAGCAGCTTAAGCGGAATGGGCAATCAGCCCCAGCATTTT.

V gene TRBV5-4 combines with J gene TRBJ2-7, with 14 positions matching TRBD2. Germline V gene data show CDR1 as SGHNT and CDR2 as YYREEE (reference sequence). CDR3 length equals 16 residues. V lost 4 bases and J lost 4; bases outside the gene matches: 7. The CDR3 sequence: CASSPGTSGRTYEQYF. DNA of the CDR3: TGTGCCAGCAGCCCGGGGACTAGCGGGAGAACTTACGAGCAGTACTTC.

The chain carries TRBV10-3 and TRBJ2-1, with D tentatively TRBD1 (6 bases). Trimming removed 6 bases at V and 0 bases at J, with 15 bases between. The CDR3 length is 16 residues. The germline V gene has CDR1 ENHRY and CDR2 SYGVKD. The CDR3 loop is CAISDNRGSSYNEQFF. The CDR3 region has the DNA TGTGCCATCAGCGATAATAGGGGGAGCTCCTACAATGAGCAGTTCTTC.

The genes are TRBV5-4 and TRBJ1-2; the match to TRBD1 covers 10 bases. CDR1 SGHNT and CDR2 YYREEE come from the germline V gene (reference sequence). After removal of 3 bases from V and 8 bases from J, the junction contained 4 bases not matched to a gene. The CDR3 is 13 residues long. The CDR3 spells CASSWTGGRGYTF. CDR3 in DNA: TGTGCCAGCAGCTGGACAGGGGGAAGAGGCTACACCTTC.

This rearrangement joins TRBV11-2 to TRBJ2-1; D is possibly TRBD2 (5 bases). Germline V CDR1 and CDR2: SGHAT, FQNNGV. The CDR3 runs 15 residues. V lost 0 bases and J 14 bases, leaving 20 bases between the germline ends. The CDR3 loop reads CASSLEDLGLPKEFF. CDR3 in DNA: TGTGCCAGCAGCTTAGAGGACCTCGGACTCCCCAAGGAGTTCTTC. The whole variable domain, filled in from reference TRBV11-2 and TRBJ2-1, reads EAGVAQSPRYKIIEKRQSVAFWCNPISGHATLYWYQQILGQGPKLLIQFQNNGVVDDSQLPKDRFSAERLKGVDSTLKIQPAKLEDSAVYLCASSLEDLGLPKEFFGPGTRLTVL.

The rearrangement uses TRBV9 and TRBJ2-2; D remains unclear. Deletions cut 4 bases from V and 6 bases from J, with 10 bases between. CDR1 is SGDLS and CDR2 is YYNGEE in the germline V gene. This CDR3 comprises 13 residues. This chain's CDR3 is CASSNPNSGELFF. The CDR3, as DNA: TGTGCCAGCAGCAACCCTAATTCCGGGGAGCTGTTTTTT.

The chain links TRBV18 to TRBJ1-1; the D gene is possibly TRBD1 (6 bases). CDR3 length: 14 amino acids. The germline V gene encodes CDR1 KGHSH and CDR2 LQKENI. V lost 0 bases and J lost 1, with 6 bases in between. The CDR3 DNA sequence: TGTGCCAGCTCACCACCGGACAGGAACACTGAAGCTTTCTTT. Its translation is CASSPPDRNTEAFF.

This chain links TRBV19 with TRBJ2-1, with TRBD1 matching 8 bases. CDR1 is LNHDA, CDR2 SQIVND, per germline (reference sequence). The CDR3 loop spans 13 amino acids. J was trimmed by 8 bases and V by 7 bases; bases with no gene match: 7. The CDR3 DNA is TGTGCCAGTAAGGAGACAGGGGTAGATGAGCAGTTCTTC. It codes for CASKETGVDEQFF.

This sequence joins TRBV7-8 and TRBJ1-2, with 11 bases lining up with TRBD1. Germline V CDR1 and CDR2: SGHVS, FQNEAQ. The CDR3 runs to 16 residues. Unmatched junction bases numbered 10, after V lost 3 bases and J lost 7 bases. The CDR3 nucleotides read TGTGCCAGCAGCTTCGAGGCCCGGACAGGGGGCAGTGGCTACACCTTC. Protein sequence: CASSFEARTGGSGYTF.

The V and J genes are TRBV10-3 and TRBJ1-5, with D perhaps TRBD1 (6 bases). The CDR3 spans 13 residues. Germline CDR1 ENHRY, CDR2 SYGVKD. The germline V and J ends were trimmed by 11 bases and 5 bases, with 16 bases remaining between them. CDR3 protein: CAVKGGDYQPQHF. DNA of the CDR3: TGTGCCGTAAAAGGGGGGGATTATCAGCCCCAGCATTTT.

This chain connects TRBV7-9 to TRBJ1-1; D gene uncertain. V shed 5 bases and J shed 1 base, with 17 bases lying between them. Germline V gene lookup returns CDR1 SEHNR and CDR2 FQNEAQ (reference sequence). This CDR3 spans 16 amino acids. The CDR3 region has the DNA TGTGCCAGCAGCCCGCAGGTCCCCACTCCGAACACTGAAGCTTTCTTT. Its translation: CASSPQVPTPNTEAFF.

This clone was counted between two and nine times. The chain carries TRBV27 and TRBJ2-5, with a tentative D call TRBD2 (5 bases). Germline CDR1 is MNHEY and CDR2 is SMNVEV (reference sequence). V lost 4 bases, J lost 1 base, and 7 bases lay in between. The CDR3 covers 13 residues. CDR3 region: CASSWRAQETQYF. DNA for the CDR3: TGTGCCAGCAGTTGGCGGGCCCAAGAGACCCAGTACTTC.

The chain combines TRBV6-5 with TRBJ2-7; D is unresolved. Deletions cut 6 bases from V and 5 bases from J, with 20 bases between. CDR1 and CDR2 (germline): MNHEY, SVGAGI. This CDR3 is built from 15 residues. The CDR3 region has the DNA TGTGCCAGCAGACTAACCCCGGAGATTTTGGACGAGCAGTACTTC. It yields the protein CASRLTPEILDEQYF.